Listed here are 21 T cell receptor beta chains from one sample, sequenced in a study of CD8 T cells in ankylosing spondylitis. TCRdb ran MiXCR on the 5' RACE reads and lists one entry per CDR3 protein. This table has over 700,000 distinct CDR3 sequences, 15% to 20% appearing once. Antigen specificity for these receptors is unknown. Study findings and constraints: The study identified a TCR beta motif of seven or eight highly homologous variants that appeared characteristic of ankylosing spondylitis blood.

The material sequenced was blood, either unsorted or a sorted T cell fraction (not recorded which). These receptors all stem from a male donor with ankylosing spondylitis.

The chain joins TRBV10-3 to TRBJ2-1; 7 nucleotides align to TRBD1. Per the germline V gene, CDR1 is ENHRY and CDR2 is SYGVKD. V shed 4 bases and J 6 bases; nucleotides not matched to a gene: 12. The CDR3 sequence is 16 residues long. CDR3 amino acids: CAISAHRGDSSNEQFF. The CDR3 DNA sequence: TGTGCCATCAGTGCCCACCGTGGGGACAGTAGCAATGAGCAGTTCTTC.

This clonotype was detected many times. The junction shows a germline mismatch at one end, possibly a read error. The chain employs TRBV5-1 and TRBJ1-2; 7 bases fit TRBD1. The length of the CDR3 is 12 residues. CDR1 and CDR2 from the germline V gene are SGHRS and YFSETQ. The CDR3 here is CASSLDRYGYTF. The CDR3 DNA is TGTGCCAGCAGCTTGGACAGGTATGGCTACACCTTC. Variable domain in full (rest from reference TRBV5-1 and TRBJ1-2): KAGVTQTPRYLIKTRGQQVTLSCSPISGHRSVSWYQQTPGQGLQFLFEYFSETQRNKGNFPGRFSGRQFSNSRSEMNVSTLELGDSALYLCASSLDRYGYTFGSGTRLTVV.

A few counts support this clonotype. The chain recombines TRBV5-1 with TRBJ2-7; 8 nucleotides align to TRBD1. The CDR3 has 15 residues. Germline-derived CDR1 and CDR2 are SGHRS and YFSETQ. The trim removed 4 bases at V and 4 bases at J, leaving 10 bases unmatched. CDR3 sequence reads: CASSPGQGGGYEQYF. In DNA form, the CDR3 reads TGCGCCAGCAGCCCTGGACAGGGTGGAGGTTACGAGCAGTACTTC.

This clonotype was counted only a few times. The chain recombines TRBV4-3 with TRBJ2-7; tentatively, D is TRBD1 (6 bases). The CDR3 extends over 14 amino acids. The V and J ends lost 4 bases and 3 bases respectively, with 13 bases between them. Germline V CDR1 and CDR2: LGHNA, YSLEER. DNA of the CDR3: TGCGCCAGCAGCCCAGCACAGGGCCACTACGAGCAGTACTTC. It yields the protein CASSPAQGHYEQYF.

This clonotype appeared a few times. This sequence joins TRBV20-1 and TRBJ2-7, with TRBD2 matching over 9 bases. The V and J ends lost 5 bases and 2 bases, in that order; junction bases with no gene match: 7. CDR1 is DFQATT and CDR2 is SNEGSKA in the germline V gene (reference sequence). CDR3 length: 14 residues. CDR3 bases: TGCAGTGCTGGGCAGACTAGCGGAGCCTACGAGCAGTACTTC. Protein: CSAGQTSGAYEQYF.

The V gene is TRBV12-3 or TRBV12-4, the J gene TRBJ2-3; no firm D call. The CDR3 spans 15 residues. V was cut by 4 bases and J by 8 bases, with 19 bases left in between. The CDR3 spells CASSSGPSTPPTQYF. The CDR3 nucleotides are TGTGCCAGCAGTTCCGGACCCTCGACACCTCCTACGCAGTATTTT.

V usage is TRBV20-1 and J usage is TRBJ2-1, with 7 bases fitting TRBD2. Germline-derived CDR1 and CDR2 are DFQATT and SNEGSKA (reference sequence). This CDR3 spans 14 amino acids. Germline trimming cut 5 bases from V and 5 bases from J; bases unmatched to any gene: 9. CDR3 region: CSAPVPSGHNEQFF. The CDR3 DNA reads TGCAGTGCTCCAGTCCCTAGCGGACACAATGAGCAGTTCTTC.

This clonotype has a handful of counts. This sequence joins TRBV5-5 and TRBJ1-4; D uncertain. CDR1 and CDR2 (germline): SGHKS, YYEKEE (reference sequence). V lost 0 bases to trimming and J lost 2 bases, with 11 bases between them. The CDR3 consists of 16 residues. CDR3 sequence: CASSLGRAWTNEKLFF. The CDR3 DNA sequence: TGTGCCAGCAGCTTGGGTAGGGCGTGGACTAATGAAAAACTGTTTTTT.

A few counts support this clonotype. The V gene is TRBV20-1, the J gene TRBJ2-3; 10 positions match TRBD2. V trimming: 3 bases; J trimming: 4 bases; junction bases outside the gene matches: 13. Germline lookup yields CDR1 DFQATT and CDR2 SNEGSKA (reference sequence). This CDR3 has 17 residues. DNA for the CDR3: TGCAGTGCTAGCTCGGGTCTAGCGGGAGCGTCGGCAGATACGCAGTATTTT. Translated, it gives CSASSGLAGASADTQYF.

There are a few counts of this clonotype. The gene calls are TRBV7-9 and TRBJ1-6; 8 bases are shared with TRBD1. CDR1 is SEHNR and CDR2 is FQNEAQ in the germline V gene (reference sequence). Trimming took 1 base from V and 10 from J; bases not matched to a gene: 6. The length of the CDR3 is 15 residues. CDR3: CASSLVGTGQSPLHF. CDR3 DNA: TGTGCCAGCAGCTTAGTGGGGACAGGCCAATCACCCCTCCACTTT.

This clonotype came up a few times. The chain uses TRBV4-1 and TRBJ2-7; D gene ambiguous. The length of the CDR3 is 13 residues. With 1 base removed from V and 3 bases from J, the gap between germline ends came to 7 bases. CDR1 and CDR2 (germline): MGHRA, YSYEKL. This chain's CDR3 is CASSQVTDYEQYF. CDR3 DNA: TGCGCCAGCAGCCAAGTTACAGACTACGAGCAGTACTTC.

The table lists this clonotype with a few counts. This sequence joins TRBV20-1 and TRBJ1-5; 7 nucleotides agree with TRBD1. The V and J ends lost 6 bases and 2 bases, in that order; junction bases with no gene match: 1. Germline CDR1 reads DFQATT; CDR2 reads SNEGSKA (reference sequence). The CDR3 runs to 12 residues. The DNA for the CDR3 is TGCAGTGCAGGGGGCGGCAATCAGCCCCAGCATTTT. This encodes CSAGGGNQPQHF.

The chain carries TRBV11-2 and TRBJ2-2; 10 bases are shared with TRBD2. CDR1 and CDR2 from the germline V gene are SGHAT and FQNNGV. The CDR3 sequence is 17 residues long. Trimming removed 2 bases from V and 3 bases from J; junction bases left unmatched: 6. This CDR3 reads CASSLTSGISHTGELFF. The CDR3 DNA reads TGTGCCAGCAGCTTAACTAGCGGGATAAGTCACACCGGGGAGCTGTTTTTT.

The CDR3 here is CASRSTGLSRSNEQFF. In nucleotides, the CDR3 is TGTGCCAGCAGGTCCACAGGGCTCTCTAGGAGCAATGAGCAGTTCTTC. The genes are TRBV2 and TRBJ2-1; possible D gene TRBD1, 6 bases. The CDR3 extends over 16 amino acids. The germline V and J ends were trimmed by 6 bases and 6 bases, with 21 bases remaining between them. Germline CDR1 and CDR2: SNHLY and FYNNEI.

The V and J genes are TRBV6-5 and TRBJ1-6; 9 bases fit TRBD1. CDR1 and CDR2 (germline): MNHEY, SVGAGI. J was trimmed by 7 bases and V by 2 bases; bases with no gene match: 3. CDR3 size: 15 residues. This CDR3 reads CASSYGTGSNSPLHF. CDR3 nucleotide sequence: TGTGCCAGCAGTTACGGGACAGGGAGCAATTCACCCCTCCACTTT.

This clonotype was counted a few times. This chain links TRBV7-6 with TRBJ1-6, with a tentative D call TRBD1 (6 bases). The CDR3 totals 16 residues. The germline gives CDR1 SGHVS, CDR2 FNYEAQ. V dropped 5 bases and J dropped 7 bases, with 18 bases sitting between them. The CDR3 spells CASSRKGGMENSPLHF. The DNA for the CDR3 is TGTGCCAGCAGCCGAAAAGGGGGTATGGAAAATTCACCCCTCCACTTT.

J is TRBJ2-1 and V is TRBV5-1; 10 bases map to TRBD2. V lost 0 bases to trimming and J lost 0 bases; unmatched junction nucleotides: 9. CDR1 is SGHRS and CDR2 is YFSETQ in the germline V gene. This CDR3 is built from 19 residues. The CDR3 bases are TGCGCCAGCAGCTTGGCCGGGCTAGCGGGGGTCAGCTCCTACAATGAGCAGTTCTTC. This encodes CASSLAGLAGVSSYNEQFF.

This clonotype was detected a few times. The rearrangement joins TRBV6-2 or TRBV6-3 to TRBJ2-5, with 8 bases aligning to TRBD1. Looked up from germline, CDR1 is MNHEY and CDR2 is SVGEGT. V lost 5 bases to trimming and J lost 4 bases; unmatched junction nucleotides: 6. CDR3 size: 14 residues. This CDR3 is CASSDRGGGETQYF. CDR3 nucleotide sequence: TGTGCCAGCAGTGACAGGGGAGGTGGAGAGACCCAGTACTTC.

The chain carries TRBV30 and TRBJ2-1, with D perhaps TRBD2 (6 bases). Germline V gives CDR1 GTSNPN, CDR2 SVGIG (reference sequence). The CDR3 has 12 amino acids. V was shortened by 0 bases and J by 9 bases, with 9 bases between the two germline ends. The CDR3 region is CAWSVLGGEQFF. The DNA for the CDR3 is TGTGCCTGGAGTGTCCTCGGGGGTGAGCAGTTCTTC.

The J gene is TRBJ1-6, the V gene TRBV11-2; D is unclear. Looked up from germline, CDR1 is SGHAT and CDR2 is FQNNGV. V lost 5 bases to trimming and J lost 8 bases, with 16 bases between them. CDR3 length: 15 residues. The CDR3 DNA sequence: TGTGCCAGCAGCCCCACTGCCCGGGTTGATTCACCCCTCCACTTT. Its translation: CASSPTARVDSPLHF.

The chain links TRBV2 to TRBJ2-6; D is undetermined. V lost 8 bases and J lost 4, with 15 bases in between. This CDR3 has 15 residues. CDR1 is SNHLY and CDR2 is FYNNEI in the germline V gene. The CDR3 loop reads CASSTTRSGANVLTF. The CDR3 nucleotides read TGTGCCAGCTCCACGACCCGGTCCGGGGCCAACGTCCTGACTTTC. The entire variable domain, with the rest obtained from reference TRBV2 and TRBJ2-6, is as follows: EPEVTQTPSHQVTQMGQEVILRCVPISNHLYFYWYRQILGQKVEFLVSFYNNEISEKSEIFDDQFSVERPDGSNFTLKIRSTKLEDSAMYFCASSTTRSGANVLTFGAGSRLTVL.